This is a list of T cell receptor beta chains from one sample in a study of cytomegalovirus exposure and HLA in healthy donors. The data were produced by immunoSEQ multiplex PCR, yet TCRdb's version contains in-frame clones alone and is incomplete. This sample carries fewer than 95,000 clones, approximately 94% of them seen once, and the ten largest clones take 0.6% to 0.8%. Sequencing was done on a sample of PBMCs. These TCRs come from a woman aged 18 to 35 in good health and CMV-seronegative. Both conserved end residues are part of each CDR3. The D gene is left open where the match is weak. Part of the rows lack a size; the others show once, few, many or a class for expanded clones.

v_gene,d_gene,abundance,j_gene,CDR3nt,CDR3aa
TRBV7-3,TRBD1,-,TRBJ1-1,TGTGCCAGCAGGCCGGGACAGACGAACACTGAAGCTTTCTTT,CASRPGQTNTEAFF
TRBV6-1,TRBD1,-,TRBJ2-6,TGTGCCAGCAGTGATAGACAGGGTTCTGGGGCCAACGTCCTGACTTTC,CASSDRQGSGANVLTF
TRBV5-6,-,-,TRBJ1-5,TGTGCCAGCAGCTCGGGAGGTAGCAATCAGCCCCAGCATTTT,CASSSGGSNQPQHF
TRBV6-6,-,-,TRBJ1-4,TGTGCCAGCAGTTATCAGGGGTATTATGAAAAACTGTTTTTT,CASSYQGYYEKLFF
TRBV7-8,TRBD2,-,TRBJ2-5,TGTGCCAGCAGCCTCGGACTAGCGGGGGGGCTAGGAGAGACCCAGTACTTC,CASSLGLAGGLGETQYF
TRBV5-1,-,-,TRBJ1-1,TGCGCCAGCAGCCCGGGGGACGGGGTAGACACTGAAGCTTTCTTT,CASSPGDGVDTEAFF
TRBV23-1,TRBD2,-,TRBJ2-7,TGCGCCAGCAGCCGCCCCCCCGGGCTAGCGGGGGAAAAGAGCTCCTACGAGCAGTACTTC,CASSRPPGLAGEKSSYEQYF
TRBV21-1,-,once,TRBJ1-3,TGTGCCGGCAAGTTGGTCCCAAGGACAGGACGAAACACCATATATTTT,CAGKLVPRTGRNTIYF
TRBV9,-,-,TRBJ2-5,TGTGCCAGCAGCGTTTGGGGGCGCGGAGAGACCCAGTACTTC,CASSVWGRGETQYF
TRBV6-5,-,-,TRBJ2-3,TGTGCCAGCAGTTCATGGAGAAGCACAGATACGCAGTATTTT,CASSSWRSTDTQYF
TRBV9,-,-,TRBJ2-5,TGTGCCAGCAGCCCCCCCCCGGGGGGCCAGGAGACCCAGTACTTC,CASSPPPGGQETQYF